The 16 T cell receptor beta chains below all came from one sample that was sequenced in a study of T cell changes during pregnancy in multiple sclerosis. Produced via immunoSEQ multiplex PCR; TCRdb's table is partial and in-frame only. The table records more than 65,000 clones, around nine tenths of them present only once. The sample consisted of CD4+ T cells from peripheral blood mononuclear cells, taken before pregnancy. The receptors were gathered from a female donor with multiple sclerosis, enrolled in a pregnancy study.

This chain joins TRBV5-8 and TRBJ2-7; D is undetermined. The CDR3 is 16 residues long. Per germline, CDR1 SGHTS and CDR2 YDEGEE. The V gene lost 5 bases and the J gene lost 5 bases, with 23 bases spanning the gap. DNA for the CDR3: TGTGCCAGCAGATTTGGCCTTCAGGCTGGGCTCAACGAGCAGTACTTC. Translating gives CASRFGLQAGLNEQYF.

The rearrangement uses TRBV30 and TRBJ2-7; D unclear. This CDR3 comprises 12 residues. The V end lost 4 bases, the J end lost 2 bases, and 9 bases lay between the germline ends. CDR1 is GTSNPN, CDR2 SVGIG, per germline (reference sequence). DNA of the CDR3: TGTGCCTGGAACTCACAGACCTACGAGCAGTACTTC. This translates into CAWNSQTYEQYF.

V is TRBV9 and J is TRBJ2-7; weak D call: TRBD1 (6 bases). In germline, CDR1 is SGDLS, CDR2 YYNGEE. CDR3 length: 13 residues. The germline V and J ends were trimmed by 3 bases and 2 bases, with 9 bases remaining between them. Here the CDR3 DNA reads TGTGCCAGCAGCGGTCAGGGGCCCTACGAGCAGTACTTC. Translation gives CASSGQGPYEQYF.

J is TRBJ1-6 and V is TRBV19; D gene ambiguous. The CDR3 runs 13 residues. Germline values: CDR1 LNHDA, CDR2 SQIVND (reference sequence). V lost 8 bases to trimming and J lost 7 bases, with 12 bases between them. The CDR3, as DNA: TGTGCCAGTGGGATTGAGGGCAATTCACCCCTCCACTTT. It encodes CASGIEGNSPLHF.

The rearrangement joins TRBV28 to TRBJ2-1; 13 bases line up with TRBD2. Looked up from germline, CDR1 is MDHEN and CDR2 is SYDVKM. The CDR3 covers 17 residues. Germline trimming cut 5 bases from V and 9 bases from J; bases unmatched to any gene: 13. The CDR3 sequence: CASSLPGLAGLRGEQFF. The CDR3 DNA follows: TGTGCCAGCAGTCTACCGGGACTAGCGGGATTAAGGGGTGAGCAGTTCTTC.

The rearrangement joins TRBV5-4 to TRBJ1-1; possibly TRBD1 for D (6 bases). The CDR3 is 17 amino acids. Trimming took 1 base from V and 0 from J, leaving 16 bases between them. Germline V gene lookup returns CDR1 SGHNT and CDR2 YYREEE (reference sequence). The CDR3 DNA sequence: TGTGCCAGCAGCTTGCCAGGGGAAGGAGCCATGAACACTGAAGCTTTCTTT. Protein product: CASSLPGEGAMNTEAFF.

This clone was seen once. The chain employs TRBV7-2 and TRBJ1-6; TRBD1 agrees at 7 bases. CDR3 length: 14 residues. V lost 5 bases, J lost 9 bases, and 7 bases stayed unmatched. Germline V CDR1 and CDR2: SGHTA, FQGNSA. The CDR3 here is CASSPGQLSSPLHF. The CDR3 nucleotides are TGTGCCAGCAGCCCGGGACAGTTAAGTTCACCCCTCCACTTT.

The chain recombines TRBV9 with TRBJ1-6; perhaps TRBD1 as D (5 bases). Germline lookup yields CDR1 SGDLS and CDR2 YYNGEE. CDR3 length equals 15 residues. Trimming took off 0 bases at V and 9 bases at J, with 13 bases between the two ends. The CDR3 loop is CASSVGSQGGSPLHF. The CDR3 coding sequence is TGTGCCAGCAGCGTAGGTTCGCAGGGCGGTTCACCCCTCCACTTT.

The chain links TRBV18 to TRBJ2-2, with TRBD2 matching over 14 bases. V trimming: 6 bases; J trimming: 0 bases; junction bases outside the gene matches: 6. There are 18 residues in the CDR3. Germline CDR1 KGHSH, CDR2 LQKENI. This CDR3 is CASSRTSGGTTNTGELFF. CDR3 nucleotides: TGTGCCAGCTCGCGGACTAGCGGGGGGACCACGAACACCGGGGAGCTGTTTTTT.

V and J are TRBV10-3 and TRBJ2-7; D possibly corresponds to TRBD1 (6 bases). CDR1 and CDR2 from the germline V gene are ENHRY and SYGVKD. CDR3 size: 13 residues. Trimming took 6 bases from V and 6 from J, leaving 15 bases between them. The CDR3 is CAIRADTGFEQYF. In nucleotides, the CDR3 is TGTGCCATCAGGGCCGACACAGGGTTCGAGCAGTACTTC.

The chain carries TRBV25-1 and TRBJ2-7, with 8 bases matching TRBD2. CDR1 and CDR2 (germline): MGHDK, SYGVNS. J was trimmed by 6 bases and V by 2 bases; bases with no gene match: 0. The CDR3 has 12 residues. The CDR3 sequence is CASSEAGGEQYF. CDR3 in DNA: TGTGCCAGCAGTGAAGCGGGGGGCGAGCAGTACTTC.

The J gene is TRBJ1-2, the V gene TRBV29-1; the match to TRBD1 covers 7 bases. Germline V gene data show CDR1 as SQVTM and CDR2 as ANQGSEA. CDR3 length: 11 residues. V was clipped by 7 bases and J by 3 bases; unmatched bases: 2. Here the CDR3 reads CSGQGDYGYTF. CDR3 nucleotides: TGCAGCGGGCAGGGGGACTATGGCTACACCTTC.

J is TRBJ2-1 and V is TRBV5-8, with D perhaps TRBD2 (5 bases). Per germline, CDR1 SGHTS and CDR2 YDEGEE. The CDR3 is made up of 14 amino acids. The germline V and J ends were trimmed by 5 bases and 1 base, with 10 bases remaining between them. DNA for the CDR3: TGTGCCAGCAGTCACCGCGGGTCCTACAATGAGCAGTTCTTC. As protein: CASSHRGSYNEQFF.

Only one count was recorded for this clone. The chain couples TRBV6-5 to TRBJ2-5; D is possibly TRBD2 (5 bases). The V end lost 1 base, the J end lost 5 bases, and 14 bases lay between the germline ends. The CDR3 totals 15 residues. Germline V gene sequence: CDR1 MNHEY, CDR2 SVGAGI. The CDR3 sequence: CASSYFGVLGETQYF. For the CDR3, the DNA is TGTGCCAGCAGTTACTTCGGGGTCCTCGGGGAGACCCAGTACTTC.

The chain employs TRBV2 and TRBJ2-7; 7 bases line up with TRBD1. Unmatched junction bases numbered 15, after V lost 6 bases and J lost 4 bases. Germline V CDR1 and CDR2: SNHLY, FYNNEI. This CDR3 spans 16 amino acids. Here the CDR3 reads CASSSNPTGVGYEQYF. Written as DNA, the CDR3 is TGTGCCAGCAGCTCTAACCCTACAGGGGTCGGATACGAGCAGTACTTC.

The chain carries TRBV21-1 and TRBJ2-7; the tabulated D call, TRBD1, remains unverified against the DNA. TRBV21-1 is labeled a pseudogene. The CDR3 totals 16 residues. The CDR3 protein is CASSAAPGQGFDEQYF. Written as DNA, the CDR3 is TGTGCCAGCAGCGCAGCCCCGGGACAGGGTTTCGACGAGCAGTACTTC.